This T cell receptor beta chain is drawn from a study of siplizumab effects on memory and regulatory T cells. Study-wide results and limits: A minor fraction of alloreactive clones, and no more, mapped to unstimulated subsets.

Trimming left V 7 bases short and J 4 bases short, with 19 bases between. The CDR3 sequence is 15 residues long. Looked up from germline, CDR1 is LGHNA and CDR2 is YNFKEQ. In regard to this clone: Its antigen remains unidentified.

Assayed TCR templates numbered 90,000 to 100,000 for each sample. Sequencing was performed with immunoSEQ multiplex PCR; in TCRdb, only in-frame clones are kept and a portion is missing. The data contain roughly 100,000 clones, roughly 93% of them singletons. The sample was CD8+ T cells sorted from blood. This clonotype was obtained from a human donor in good health. The genes are TRBV4-2 and TRBJ1-1; D call uncertain. The DNA for the CDR3 is TGTGCCAGCAAGCCAAGGTCGGACTTGGGCACTGAAGCTTTCTTT. This translates into CASKPRSDLGTEAFF.